Following are 10 T cell receptor beta chains from one sample sequenced in a study of OX40 agonist ivuxolimab in advanced cancers. The library relied on the immunoSEQ multiplex PCR assay. What TCRdb holds here is the immuneACCESS table cut down to in-frame rearrangements. Part of the clones is not present; checked against another copy, under half of the missing clones reflect an unresolved V gene, and the others are unexplained. The sample table shows tens of thousands of clones, and around nine tenths are seen once. The ten largest clones take up around 0.29% of the sample. The sample consisted of CD4+ or CD8+ T cells sorted from blood, taken in a trial of the OX40 agonist ivuxolimab. Receptor source: an adult with an advanced solid tumor such as melanoma, head and neck, liver or kidney cancer.

Written as DNA, the CDR3 is TGCGCCAGCAGCCAAGGTGTGGGGTACACTGAAGCTTTCTTT. Amino acids: CASSQGVGYTEAFF. The V gene is TRBV4-1, the J gene TRBJ1-1; D ambiguous. CDR3 size: 14 residues. Germline values: CDR1 MGHRA, CDR2 YSYEKL. The V gene lost 1 base and the J gene lost 3 bases, with 9 bases spanning the gap.

The chain links TRBV4-1 to TRBJ2-3; D unresolved. Germline CDR1 is MGHRA and CDR2 is YSYEKL. The CDR3 loop spans 13 amino acids. V was pared by 0 bases and J by 4 bases, with 5 bases between. The CDR3 is CASSQETPDTQYF. CDR3 DNA sequence: TGCGCCAGCAGCCAAGAGACCCCAGATACGCAGTATTTT.

This chain links TRBV9 with TRBJ2-2; weak D call: TRBD1 (5 bases). CDR1 and CDR2 (germline): SGDLS, YYNGEE. V dropped 0 bases and J dropped 6 bases, with 12 bases sitting between them. This CDR3 is built from 15 residues. The CDR3 DNA reads TGTGCCAGCAGCGTAGTTGCTCCAGGGCCCGGGGAGCTGTTTTTT. Its translation is CASSVVAPGPGELFF.

V and J are TRBV7-9 and TRBJ2-5; weak D call: TRBD2 (5 bases). The CDR3 runs 18 residues. V lost 0 bases and J 5 bases, leaving 22 bases between the germline ends. Germline V CDR1 and CDR2: SEHNR, FQNEAQ (reference sequence). CDR3 residues: CASSLAVAWKRAEETQYF. The CDR3 nucleotides are TGTGCCAGCAGCTTAGCTGTCGCCTGGAAGAGGGCGGAGGAGACCCAGTACTTC.

This clone showed up just once. The CDR3 protein is CASSGLGVLGEQYF. For the CDR3, the DNA is TGTGCCAGCAGTGGTTTGGGGGTCCTTGGGGAGCAGTACTTC. The chain recombines TRBV2 with TRBJ2-7; perhaps D is TRBD1 or TRBD2 (5 bases each). The CDR3 spans 14 residues. CDR1 is SNHLY, CDR2 FYNNEI, per germline. The V and J ends lost 4 bases and 7 bases respectively, with 17 bases between them.

The chain has TRBV15 and TRBJ1-6; D remains ambiguous. Germline loops: CDR1 LNHNV, CDR2 YYDKDF (reference sequence). V was shortened by 0 bases and J by 7 bases, with 7 bases between the two germline ends. This CDR3 comprises 14 residues. The CDR3 DNA reads TGTGCCACCAGCAGAGAGGCCGGGAATTCACCCCTCCACTTT. Protein product: CATSREAGNSPLHF. Using reference TRBV15 and TRBJ1-6 for the parts outside the CDR3, the full variable domain is DAMVIQNPRYQVTQFGKPVTLSCSQTLNHNVMYWYQQKSSQAPKLLFHYYDKDFNNEADTPDNFQSRRPNTSFCFLDIRSPGLGDTAMYLCATSREAGNSPLHFGNGTRLTVT.

The rearrangement uses TRBV9 and TRBJ2-1, with 7 bases identical to TRBD1. CDR1 is SGDLS and CDR2 is YYNGEE in the germline V gene. This CDR3 comprises 15 residues. The J segment lost 3 bases and the V segment lost 0 bases, leaving 3 bases of the junction unmatched. CDR3 residues: CASSVEGGGYNEQFF. DNA for the CDR3: TGTGCCAGCAGCGTAGAAGGGGGCGGCTACAATGAGCAGTTCTTC.

V is TRBV19 and J is TRBJ1-2; D not resolved. Trimming removed 6 bases from V and 4 bases from J, with 12 bases in between. CDR1 is LNHDA and CDR2 is SQIVND in the germline V gene (reference sequence). CDR3 size: 13 residues. CDR3 loop: CASRHAGPYGYTF. The CDR3 bases are TGTGCCAGTAGACATGCCGGGCCCTATGGCTACACCTTC.

CDR3 amino acids: CASGLASGYGQYF. The CDR3 region has the DNA TGTGCTAGTGGTTTGGCTAGTGGATACGGGCAGTATTTT. This rearrangement joins TRBV12-5 to TRBJ2-3; D unclear. Between the trimmed V and J ends, which lost 1 base and 11 bases, there was a span of 13 bases. Germline V lookup: CDR1 LGHNT, CDR2 FRNRAP. The CDR3 sequence is 13 residues long.

The chain recombines TRBV18 with TRBJ1-1; D gene ambiguous. The V and J ends lost 0 bases and 9 bases respectively, with 8 bases between them. This CDR3 is 12 amino acids long. Germline values: CDR1 KGHSH, CDR2 LQKENI. The CDR3 sequence is CASSPPSSKAFF. The CDR3 nucleotides are TGTGCCAGCTCACCACCGAGCAGTAAAGCTTTCTTT.